The next 24 T cell receptor beta chains were all read from a single sample in a study of cytomegalovirus exposure and HLA in healthy donors. The PCR ran on 60 Vbeta and 13 Jbeta primers. Repertoires were generated with immunoSEQ multiplex PCR, while TCRdb's copy carries only in-frame clones and drops some. The repertoire consists of around 180,000 clones, with about four fifths occurring once and the leading ten covering 2.4%. Sequencing input: PBMCs. Source of these receptors: a male donor in good health and CMV-seronegative.

The chain couples TRBV7-7 to TRBJ2-3; tentative D call: TRBD1 (6 bases). Germline V CDR1 and CDR2: SSHAT, FNYEAQ (reference sequence). Trimming removed 5 bases from V and 0 bases from J, with 12 bases in between. CDR3 length: 15 residues. The CDR3 nucleotides read TGTGCCAGCAGCCACGGCAGGGGAAGCACAGATACGCAGTATTTT. It is translated as CASSHGRGSTDTQYF.

The chain carries TRBV6-5 and TRBJ2-2; 10 positions match TRBD1. V shed 1 base and J 6 bases; nucleotides not matched to a gene: 5. The CDR3 sequence is 16 residues long. The V gene's germline CDR1 is MNHEY and CDR2 SVGAGI. The CDR3 sequence is CASSYWKGQGAGELFF. CDR3 nucleotide sequence: TGTGCCAGCAGTTACTGGAAAGGACAGGGGGCCGGGGAGCTGTTTTTT.

This clone was found a few times. The rearrangement uses TRBV4-2 and TRBJ1-4; D is ambiguous. This CDR3 region has 14 residues. V lost 5 bases to trimming and J lost 0 bases, with 7 bases between them. CDR1 and CDR2 from the germline V gene are LGHNA and YNFKEQ. CDR3 protein: CASSGESTNEKLFF. For the CDR3, the DNA is TGTGCCAGCAGCGGGGAGTCAACTAATGAAAAACTGTTTTTT.

The chain recombines TRBV6-6 with TRBJ2-7; D is unclear. The CDR3 runs to 13 residues. Trimming stripped 6 bases from V and 2 bases from J, with 11 bases between. Germline CDR1 MNHNY, CDR2 SVGAGI (reference sequence). CDR3 DNA sequence: TGTGCCAGCAGCTTTGGCTCAACCTACGAGCAGTACTTC. Translating gives CASSFGSTYEQYF.

J is TRBJ2-7 and V is TRBV6-6, with no clear D. The CDR3 runs to 14 residues. CDR1 MNHNY and CDR2 SVGAGI come from the germline V gene (reference sequence). V lost 0 bases and J lost 4, with 10 bases in between. The chain's CDR3 is CASSYSIFLYEQYF. The CDR3 DNA is TGTGCCAGCAGTTACTCGATCTTCCTATACGAGCAGTACTTC.

The chain is built from TRBV5-6 and TRBJ2-5; the match to TRBD1 covers 7 bases. J was trimmed by 5 bases and V by 5 bases; bases with no gene match: 6. Germline-derived CDR1 and CDR2 are SGHDT and YYEEEE. CDR3 length: 13 amino acids. CDR3 sequence: CASRDRVGETQYF. The CDR3 coding sequence is TGTGCCAGCAGAGACAGGGTCGGCGAGACCCAGTACTTC. Supplemented by reference TRBV5-6 and TRBJ2-5, the full variable domain reads DAGVTQSPTHLIKTRGQQVTLRCSPKSGHDTVSWYQQALGQGPQFIFQYYEEEERQRGNFPDRFSGHQFPNYSSELNVNALLLGDSALYLCASRDRVGETQYFGPGTRLLVL.

This clone is a singleton in its sample. The rearrangement links TRBV7-3 to TRBJ2-3; 8 nucleotides align to TRBD2. CDR1 is SGHTA, CDR2 FQGTGA, per germline. The V gene end was trimmed by 5 bases and the J gene end by 5 bases; junction bases not matched to a gene: 9. The CDR3 has 15 amino acids. The chain's CDR3 is CASSPRTGGIDTQYF. Written as DNA, the CDR3 is TGTGCCAGCAGCCCACGGACGGGAGGGATAGATACGCAGTATTTT.

Remarks on this clone: Different DNA sequences within this sample yield the same CDR3. The rearrangement links TRBV9 to TRBJ2-5; TRBD2 matches at 10 bases. Germline loops: CDR1 SGDLS, CDR2 YYNGEE. This CDR3 has 17 residues. V gave up 0 bases and J gave up 5 bases; unmatched junction bases: 10. The CDR3, as DNA: TGTGCCAGCAGCGTAGGGGCCAGCGGGGGGGGTCAGGAGACCCAGTACTTC. This codes for CASSVGASGGGQETQYF.

The rearrangement links TRBV20-1 to TRBJ2-7, with D unclear. Germline values: CDR1 DFQATT, CDR2 SNEGSKA (reference sequence). Trimming shortened V by 3 bases and J by 4 bases, and 4 bases separated the two germline ends. This CDR3 comprises 10 residues. For the CDR3, the DNA is TGCAGTGCTAGTCGTTACGAGCAGTACTTC. Translation gives CSASRYEQYF.

This sequence joins TRBV28 and TRBJ1-2; tentatively, D is TRBD1 (6 bases). The CDR3 is made up of 14 amino acids. CDR1 MDHEN and CDR2 SYDVKM come from the germline V gene. Trimming pared 3 bases from V and 4 bases from J, leaving 12 bases between. The CDR3 DNA reads TGTGCCAGCAGTTTGGCAGGGGAGGGCTATGGCTACACCTTC. Amino acid sequence: CASSLAGEGYGYTF.

The V call is TRBV6-1, the J call TRBJ2-2, with 8 bases fitting TRBD1. Germline V gives CDR1 MNHNS, CDR2 SASEGT. The V gene end was trimmed by 2 bases and the J gene end by 3 bases; junction bases not matched to a gene: 2. The CDR3 sequence is 15 residues long. The DNA for the CDR3 is TGTGCCAGCAGTGAACAGGGGGCGCACACCGGGGAGCTGTTTTTT. Amino acid sequence: CASSEQGAHTGELFF.

The V gene is TRBV4-1, the J gene TRBJ2-3; 10 bases line up with TRBD1. The length of the CDR3 is 16 residues. Unmatched junction bases numbered 6, after V lost 3 bases and J lost 3 bases. Per the germline V gene, CDR1 is MGHRA and CDR2 is YSYEKL. CDR3 in DNA: TGCGCCAGCAGCCAGCTGACAGGGGGCAGTACAGATACGCAGTATTTT. The encoded protein is CASSQLTGGSTDTQYF.

The chain links TRBV11-2 to TRBJ2-7; the D is unclear. The CDR3 runs to 12 residues. Germline lookup yields CDR1 SGHAT and CDR2 FQNNGV. Trimming pared 2 bases from V and 7 bases from J, leaving 9 bases between. The CDR3 DNA reads as TGTGCCAGCAGCTTAAAACAGTCGGAGCAGTACTTC. Its translation: CASSLKQSEQYF.

The chain carries TRBV5-1 and TRBJ2-1; 11 nucleotides align to TRBD2. This CDR3 region has 15 residues. Germline loops: CDR1 SGHRS, CDR2 YFSETQ. The ends lost 4 bases at V and 6 bases at J; junction bases unmatched: 6. The CDR3 coding sequence is TGCGCCAGCAGCCCTTTAGCGGGGGGGCCCAATGAGCAGTTCTTC. Protein sequence: CASSPLAGGPNEQFF.

The CDR3 loop is CASSQWIGGSGGKNIQYF. Here the CDR3 DNA reads TGCGCCAGCAGCCAGTGGATAGGCGGGAGCGGGGGCAAAAACATTCAGTACTTC. The rearrangement joins TRBV4-1 to TRBJ2-4; 8 positions match TRBD2. Germline V gene data show CDR1 as MGHRA and CDR2 as YSYEKL. The V segment lost 3 bases and the J segment 3 bases; nucleotides outside the gene matches: 13. CDR3 size: 18 residues.

This clone was detected a few times. The chain carries TRBV6-4 and TRBJ2-2; a weak D match, TRBD1 (6 bases). The V end was cut by 6 bases, the J end by 1 base, with 9 bases between. Looked up from germline, CDR1 is MRHNA and CDR2 is SNTAGT. The length of the CDR3 is 14 residues. CDR3 bases: TGTGCCAGCAGAGGGACACAGAACACCGGGGAGCTGTTTTTT. It is translated as CASRGTQNTGELFF.

This rearrangement joins TRBV7-9 to TRBJ2-5; D perhaps matches TRBD2 (6 bases). The V and J ends lost 2 bases and 5 bases respectively, with 9 bases between them. The CDR3 loop spans 13 amino acids. Germline CDR1 and CDR2: SEHNR and FQNEAQ (reference sequence). In DNA, the CDR3 is TGTGCCAGCAGCTTACCGGGGGACGAGACCCAGTACTTC. It yields the protein CASSLPGDETQYF.

The chain joins TRBV5-4 to TRBJ2-7, with TRBD1 as a possible D gene (5 bases). Germline V lookup: CDR1 SGHNT, CDR2 YYREEE (reference sequence). This CDR3 has 14 residues. Trimming removed 4 bases from V and 2 bases from J, with 13 bases in between. The DNA of the CDR3 is TGTGCCAGCAGCCGAGACAGAGCCACCTACGAGCAGTACTTC. This sequence encodes CASSRDRATYEQYF.

In this sample, this clone turned up a few times. The rearrangement joins TRBV7-9 to TRBJ2-7; 10 nucleotides line up with TRBD2. The CDR3 extends over 17 amino acids. With 3 bases clipped from V and 0 bases from J, the junction kept 8 bases outside the gene matches. The germline gives CDR1 SEHNR, CDR2 FQNEAQ (reference sequence). DNA for the CDR3: TGTGCCAGCAGCTTCGCTACCTCTAGCGGGGGCTCCTACGAGCAGTACTTC. Its protein product is CASSFATSSGGSYEQYF. Looking up the rest from reference TRBV7-9 and TRBJ2-7 gives the full variable domain: DTGVSQNPRHKITKRGQNVTFRCDPISEHNRLYWYRQTLGQGPEFLTYFQNEAQLEKSRLLSDRFSAERPKGSFSTLEIQRTEQGDSAMYLCASSFATSSGGSYEQYFGPGTRLTVT.

The chain links TRBV29-1 to TRBJ1-1; weak D call: TRBD1 (5 bases). This CDR3 region has 11 residues. Deletions cut 7 bases from V and 1 base from J, with 7 bases between. Germline V gene sequence: CDR1 SQVTM, CDR2 ANQGSEA. The CDR3 reads CSAGRNTEAFF. The CDR3 DNA is TGCAGCGCAGGGCGGAACACTGAAGCTTTCTTT. The whole variable domain, filled in from reference TRBV29-1 and TRBJ1-1, reads SAVISQKPSRDICQRGTSLTIQCQVDSQVTMMFWYRQQPGQSLTLIATANQGSEATYESGFVIDKFPISRPNLTFSTLTVSNMSPEDSSIYLCSAGRNTEAFFGQGTRLTVV.

The rearrangement links TRBV7-6 to TRBJ1-4; no firm D call. CDR1 and CDR2 (germline): SGHVS, FNYEAQ. Trimming took off 0 bases at V and 2 bases at J, with 16 bases between the two ends. The CDR3 spans 18 residues. The CDR3 sequence: CASSLAFGGRRTNEKLFF. The CDR3 coding sequence is TGTGCCAGCAGCTTAGCCTTTGGTGGGAGGAGGACTAATGAAAAACTGTTTTTT.

Comment on this clone: A read error may produce the germline difference seen at one junction end. The rearrangement joins TRBV6-5 to TRBJ1-2, with 7 bases lining up with TRBD1. CDR1 is MNHEY and CDR2 is SVGAGI in the germline V gene. The CDR3 is 16 residues long. DNA of the CDR3: TGTGCCAGCAGTTACTGGCAGCCAGGGGGGTTTTATGGCTACCCCTTC. It codes for CASSYWQPGGFYGYPF.

The chain links TRBV2 to TRBJ2-5; 7 bases are shared with TRBD2. V was clipped by 2 bases and J by 11 bases; unmatched bases: 11. CDR1 is SNHLY, CDR2 FYNNEI, per germline. This CDR3 is 14 amino acids long. The CDR3, as DNA: TGTGCCAGCAGTGAAAGGGGCGGGGGTACGGGGCAGTACTTC. It encodes CASSERGGGTGQYF.

This chain uses TRBV9 with TRBJ2-3, with TRBD2 identical over 12 bases. The CDR3 runs to 17 residues. Per the germline V gene, CDR1 is SGDLS and CDR2 is YYNGEE. V was pared by 6 bases and J by 1 base, with 9 bases of the junction left unmatched. The CDR3 DNA is TGTGCCAGCAACCGACTAGCGGGGGCCTCCGGCACAGATACGCAGTATTTT. Amino acids: CASNRLAGASGTDTQYF.